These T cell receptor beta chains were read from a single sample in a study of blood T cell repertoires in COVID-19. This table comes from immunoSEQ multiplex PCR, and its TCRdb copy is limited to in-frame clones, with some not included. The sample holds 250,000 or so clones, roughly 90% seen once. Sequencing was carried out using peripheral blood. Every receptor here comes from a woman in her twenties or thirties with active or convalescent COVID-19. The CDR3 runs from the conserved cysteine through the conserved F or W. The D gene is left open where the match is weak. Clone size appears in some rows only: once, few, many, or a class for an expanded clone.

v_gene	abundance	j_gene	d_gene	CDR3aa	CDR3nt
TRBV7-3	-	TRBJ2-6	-	CASSLSRGPSSGANVLTF	TGTGCCAGCAGCTTAAGCAGGGGCCCCAGCTCTGGGGCCAACGTCCTGACTTTC
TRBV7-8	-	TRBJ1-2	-	CASSPLGLHGYTF	TGTGCCAGCAGCCCTTTGGGGCTCCATGGCTACACCTTC
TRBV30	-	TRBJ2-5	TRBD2	CAWAGGDRETQYF	TGTGCCTGGGCGGGGGGAGACAGAGAGACCCAGTACTTC
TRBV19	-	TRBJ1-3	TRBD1	CASSKTGSGNTIYF	TGTGCCAGTAGCAAGACAGGGTCTGGAAACACCATATATTTT
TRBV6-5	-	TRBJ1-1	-	CASSSRQNTEAFF	TGTGCCAGCAGTTCAAGACAGAACACTGAAGCTTTCTTT
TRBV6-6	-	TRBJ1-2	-	CASSPELRGYTF	TGTGCCAGCAGTCCTGAGTTGCGTGGCTACACCTTC
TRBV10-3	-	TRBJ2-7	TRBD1	CAISEVGDRDEQYF	TGTGCCATCAGTGAGGTGGGGGACAGGGACGAGCAGTACTTC
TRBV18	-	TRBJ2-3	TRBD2	CASSPVRTSGGSGNTQYF	TGTGCCAGCTCACCCGTGAGAACCAGCGGGGGTTCCGGGAATACGCAGTATTTT
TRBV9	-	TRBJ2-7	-	CASSTNPSSYEQYF	TGTGCCAGCAGCACCAATCCTAGCTCCTACGAGCAGTACTTC
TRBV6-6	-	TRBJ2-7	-	CASSYGTSEQYF	TGTGCCAGCAGTTACGGTACGAGCGAGCAGTACTTC
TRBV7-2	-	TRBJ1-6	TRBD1	CASSLGGQGNSPLHF	TGTGCCAGCAGCTTAGGGGGACAGGGAAATTCACCCCTCCACTTT
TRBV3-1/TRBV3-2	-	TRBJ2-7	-	CASSQSSSVKDEQYF	TGTGCCAGCAGCCAATCCTCTAGCGTTAAGGACGAGCAGTACTTC
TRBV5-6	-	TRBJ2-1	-	CASSPGLFNEQFF	TGTGCCAGCAGCCCGGGACTGTTCAATGAGCAGTTCTTC
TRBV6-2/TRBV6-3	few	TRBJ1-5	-	CASSWKTDSNQPQHF	TGTGCCAGCAGTTGGAAGACAGATAGCAATCAGCCCCAGCATTTT
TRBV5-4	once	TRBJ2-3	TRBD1	CASSLGVGTGKDTQYF	TGTGCCAGCAGCTTGGGGGTTGGGACAGGGAAGGATACGCAGTATTTT
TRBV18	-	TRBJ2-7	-	CASSRSGSIPYEQYF	TGTGCCAGCTCACGATCCGGGTCCATCCCCTACGAGCAGTACTTC
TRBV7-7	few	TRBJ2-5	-	CASSLGSQETQYF	TGTGCTAGCAGCTTGGGCAGCCAAGAGACCCAGTACTTC
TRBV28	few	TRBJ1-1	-	CASSPQDSPEAFF	TGTGCCAGCAGTCCGCAGGACAGCCCTGAAGCTTTCTTT
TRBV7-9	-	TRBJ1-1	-	CASSRDSEAFF	TGTGCCAGCAGCCGTGACAGCGAAGCTTTCTTT
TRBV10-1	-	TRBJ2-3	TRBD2	CASSFDGSGGRSTDTQYF	TGCGCCAGCAGTTTTGACGGGAGCGGGGGGAGAAGCACAGATACGCAGTATTTT
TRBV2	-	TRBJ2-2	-	CASRRGTNTGELFF	TGTGCCAGCAGGAGGGGGACGAACACCGGGGAGCTGTTTTTT
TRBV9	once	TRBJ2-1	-	CASSVGGSYNEQFF	TGTGCCAGCAGCGTGGGGGGTTCCTACAATGAGCAGTTCTTC
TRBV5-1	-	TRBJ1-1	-	CASSLEGRGRAEAFF	TGCGCCAGCAGCTTGGAAGGCAGGGGTAGGGCTGAAGCTTTCTTT
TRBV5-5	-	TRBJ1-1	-	CASSLAVGGNTEAFF	TGTGCCAGCAGCTTGGCCGTAGGGGGTAACACTGAAGCTTTCTTT
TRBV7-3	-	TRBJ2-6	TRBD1	CASSWDSGVGANVLTF	TGTGCCAGCAGCTGGGACAGTGGGGTTGGGGCCAACGTCCTGACTTTC
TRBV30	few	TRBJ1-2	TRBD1	CAWSGNQGGTGYTF	TGTGCCTGGAGTGGAAACCAGGGGGGAACGGGCTACACCTTC
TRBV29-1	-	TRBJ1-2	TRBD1	CSAEGAGTNYGYTF	TGCAGCGCCGAGGGGGCAGGGACTAACTATGGCTACACCTTC
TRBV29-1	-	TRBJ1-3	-	CSVLSGLSGNTIYF	TGCAGCGTTCTTTCAGGGTTGTCTGGAAACACCATATATTTT
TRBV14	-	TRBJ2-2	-	CASSQATDNTGELFF	TGTGCCAGCAGCCAAGCGACAGACAACACCGGGGAGCTGTTTTTT